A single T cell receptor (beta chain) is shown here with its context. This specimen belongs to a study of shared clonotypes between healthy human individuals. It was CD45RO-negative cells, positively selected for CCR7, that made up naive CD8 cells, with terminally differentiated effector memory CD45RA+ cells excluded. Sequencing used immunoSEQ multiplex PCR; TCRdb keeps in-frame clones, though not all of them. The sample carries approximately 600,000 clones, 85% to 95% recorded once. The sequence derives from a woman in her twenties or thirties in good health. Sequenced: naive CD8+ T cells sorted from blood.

The CDR3 bases are TGTGCCAGCAGCTTCGGACAGGGATGGGACCTACTGAACACTGAAGCTTTCTTT. Translated, it gives CASSFGQGWDLLNTEAFF. This chain links TRBV5-6 with TRBJ1-1; 8 bases agree with TRBD1. The CDR3 has 18 amino acids. J lost 0 bases, V lost 2 bases, and 12 bases had no gene match. Germline V lookup: CDR1 SGHDT, CDR2 YYEEEE.